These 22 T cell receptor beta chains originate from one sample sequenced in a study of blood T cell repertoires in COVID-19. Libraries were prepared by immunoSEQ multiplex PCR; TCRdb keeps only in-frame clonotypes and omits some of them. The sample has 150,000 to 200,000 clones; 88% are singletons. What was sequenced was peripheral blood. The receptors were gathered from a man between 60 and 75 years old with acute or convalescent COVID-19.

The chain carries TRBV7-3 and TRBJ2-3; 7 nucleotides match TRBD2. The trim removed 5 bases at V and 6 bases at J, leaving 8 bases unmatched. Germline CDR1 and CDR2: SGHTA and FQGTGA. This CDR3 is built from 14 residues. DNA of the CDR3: TGTGCCAGCAGCCCTAGCCTGGGAGGGGATACGCAGTATTTT. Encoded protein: CASSPSLGGDTQYF.

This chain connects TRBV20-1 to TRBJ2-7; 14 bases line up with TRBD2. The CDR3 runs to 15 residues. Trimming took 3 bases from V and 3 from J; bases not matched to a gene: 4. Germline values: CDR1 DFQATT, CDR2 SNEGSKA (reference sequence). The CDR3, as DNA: TGCAGTGCTAGTCGACTAGCGGGAGGGTACTACGAGCAGTACTTC. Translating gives CSASRLAGGYYEQYF.

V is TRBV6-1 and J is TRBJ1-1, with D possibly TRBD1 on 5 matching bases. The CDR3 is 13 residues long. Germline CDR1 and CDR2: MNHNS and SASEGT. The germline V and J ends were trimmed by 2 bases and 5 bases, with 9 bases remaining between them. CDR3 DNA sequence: TGTGCCAGCAGTGAATCGGGGGGTACTGAAGCTTTCTTT. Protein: CASSESGGTEAFF.

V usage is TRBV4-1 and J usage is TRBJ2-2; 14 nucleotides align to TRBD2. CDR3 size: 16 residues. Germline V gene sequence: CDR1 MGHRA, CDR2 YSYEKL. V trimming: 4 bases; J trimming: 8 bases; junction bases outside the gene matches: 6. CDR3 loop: CASSPQRLAGGGELFF. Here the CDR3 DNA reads TGCGCCAGCAGCCCCCAGAGACTAGCGGGAGGGGGGGAGCTGTTTTTT.

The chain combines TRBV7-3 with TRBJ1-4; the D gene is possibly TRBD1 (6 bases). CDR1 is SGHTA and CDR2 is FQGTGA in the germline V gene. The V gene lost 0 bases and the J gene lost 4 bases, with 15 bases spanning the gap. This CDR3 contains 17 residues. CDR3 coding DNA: TGTGCCAGCAGCTTAACGGGGGCGGTCGGGTTTAATGAAAAACTGTTTTTT. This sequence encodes CASSLTGAVGFNEKLFF.

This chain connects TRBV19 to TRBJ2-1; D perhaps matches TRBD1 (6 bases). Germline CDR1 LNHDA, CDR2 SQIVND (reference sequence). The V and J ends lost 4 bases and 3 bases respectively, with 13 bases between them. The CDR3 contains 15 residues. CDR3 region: CASSTGVSVYNEQFF. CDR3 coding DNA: TGTGCCAGTAGTACAGGGGTCTCGGTCTACAATGAGCAGTTCTTC.

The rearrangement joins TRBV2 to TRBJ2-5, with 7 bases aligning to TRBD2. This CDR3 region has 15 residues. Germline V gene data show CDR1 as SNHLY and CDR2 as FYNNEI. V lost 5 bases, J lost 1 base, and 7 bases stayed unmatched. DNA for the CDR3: TGTGCCAGCAGTTGGTGGTCTAGCGGCCAAGAGACCCAGTACTTC. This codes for CASSWWSSGQETQYF.

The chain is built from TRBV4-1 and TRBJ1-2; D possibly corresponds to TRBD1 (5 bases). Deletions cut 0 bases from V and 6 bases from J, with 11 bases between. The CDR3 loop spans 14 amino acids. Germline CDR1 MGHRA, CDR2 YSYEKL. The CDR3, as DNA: TGCGCCAGCAGCCAAGAGACCCCGGGGGATGGCTACACCTTC. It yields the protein CASSQETPGDGYTF.

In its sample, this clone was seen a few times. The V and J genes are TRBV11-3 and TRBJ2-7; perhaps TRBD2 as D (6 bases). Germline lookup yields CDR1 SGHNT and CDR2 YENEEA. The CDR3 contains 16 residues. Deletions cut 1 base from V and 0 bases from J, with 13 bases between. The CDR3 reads CASSLAGGASSYEQYF. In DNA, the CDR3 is TGTGCCAGCAGCTTAGCTGGCGGGGCAAGCTCCTACGAGCAGTACTTC.

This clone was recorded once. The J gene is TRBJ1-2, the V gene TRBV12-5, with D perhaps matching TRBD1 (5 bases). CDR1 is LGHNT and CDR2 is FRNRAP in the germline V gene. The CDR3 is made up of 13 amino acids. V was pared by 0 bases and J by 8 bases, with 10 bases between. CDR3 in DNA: TGTGCTAGTGGTTTGGTCAGGGATGTGGGCTACACCTTC. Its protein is CASGLVRDVGYTF. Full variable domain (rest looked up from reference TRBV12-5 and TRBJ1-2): DARVTQTPRHKVTEMGQEVTMRCQPILGHNTVFWYRQTMMQGLELLAYFRNRAPLDDSGMPKDRFSAEMPDATLATLKIQPSEPRDSAVYFCASGLVRDVGYTFGSGTRLTVV.

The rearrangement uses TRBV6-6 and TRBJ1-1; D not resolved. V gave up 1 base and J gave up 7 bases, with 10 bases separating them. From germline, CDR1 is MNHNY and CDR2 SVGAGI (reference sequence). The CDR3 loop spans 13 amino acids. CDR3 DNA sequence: TGTGCCAGCAGTTACTTAAGCGGGGTTGAAGCTTTCTTT. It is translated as CASSYLSGVEAFF.

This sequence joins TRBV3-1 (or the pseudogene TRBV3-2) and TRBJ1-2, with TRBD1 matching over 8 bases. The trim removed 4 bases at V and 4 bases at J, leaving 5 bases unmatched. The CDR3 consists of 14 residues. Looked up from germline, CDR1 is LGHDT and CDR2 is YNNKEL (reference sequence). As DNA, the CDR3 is TGTGCCAGCAGCCCTCGACAGGGGACCTATGGCTACACCTTC. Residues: CASSPRQGTYGYTF.

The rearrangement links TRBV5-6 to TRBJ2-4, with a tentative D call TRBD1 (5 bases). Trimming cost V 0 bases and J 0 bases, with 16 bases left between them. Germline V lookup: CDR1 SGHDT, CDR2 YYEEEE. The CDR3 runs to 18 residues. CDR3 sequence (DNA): TGTGCCAGCAGCTTGGTCAGTTCCAGGGCCCTAGCCAAAAACATTCAGTACTTC. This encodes CASSLVSSRALAKNIQYF. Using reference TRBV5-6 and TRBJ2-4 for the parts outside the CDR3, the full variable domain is DAGVTQSPTHLIKTRGQQVTLRCSPKSGHDTVSWYQQALGQGPQFIFQYYEEEERQRGNFPDRFSGHQFPNYSSELNVNALLLGDSALYLCASSLVSSRALAKNIQYFGAGTRLSVL.

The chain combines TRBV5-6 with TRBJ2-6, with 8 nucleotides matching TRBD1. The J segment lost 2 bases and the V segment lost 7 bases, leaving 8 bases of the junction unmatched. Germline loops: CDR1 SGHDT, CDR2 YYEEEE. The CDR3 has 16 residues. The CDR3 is CASDGQGLAGANVLTF. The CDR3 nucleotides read TGTGCCAGCGACGGACAGGGTCTCGCTGGGGCCAACGTCCTGACTTTC.

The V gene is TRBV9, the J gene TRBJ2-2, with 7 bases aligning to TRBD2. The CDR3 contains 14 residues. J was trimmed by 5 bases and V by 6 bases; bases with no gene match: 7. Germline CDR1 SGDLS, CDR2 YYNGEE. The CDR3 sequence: CASMPGGATGELFF. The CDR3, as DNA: TGTGCCAGCATGCCGGGGGGAGCGACCGGGGAGCTGTTTTTT. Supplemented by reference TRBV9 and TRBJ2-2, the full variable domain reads DSGVTQTPKHLITATGQRVTLRCSPRSGDLSVYWYQQSLDQGLQFLIQYYNGEERAKGNILERFSAQQFPDLHSELNLSSLELGDSALYFCASMPGGATGELFFGEGSRLTVL.

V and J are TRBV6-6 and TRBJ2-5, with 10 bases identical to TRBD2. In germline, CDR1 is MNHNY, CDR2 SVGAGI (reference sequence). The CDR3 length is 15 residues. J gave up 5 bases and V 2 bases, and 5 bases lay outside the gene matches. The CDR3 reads CASSYASGGGETQYF. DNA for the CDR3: TGTGCCAGCAGTTACGCTAGCGGGGGAGGGGAGACCCAGTACTTC.

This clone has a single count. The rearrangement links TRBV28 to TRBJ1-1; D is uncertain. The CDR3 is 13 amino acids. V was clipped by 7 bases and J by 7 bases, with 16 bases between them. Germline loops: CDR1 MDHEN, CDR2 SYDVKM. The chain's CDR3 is CASTPGGLHEAFF. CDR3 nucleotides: TGTGCCAGCACCCCAGGCGGGTTACATGAAGCTTTCTTT.

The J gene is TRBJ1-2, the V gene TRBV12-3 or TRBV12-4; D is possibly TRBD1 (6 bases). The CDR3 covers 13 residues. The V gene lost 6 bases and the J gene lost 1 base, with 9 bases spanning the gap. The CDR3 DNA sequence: TGTGCCAGCAGAGGGGGATTTAACTATGGCTACACCTTC. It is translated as CASRGGFNYGYTF.

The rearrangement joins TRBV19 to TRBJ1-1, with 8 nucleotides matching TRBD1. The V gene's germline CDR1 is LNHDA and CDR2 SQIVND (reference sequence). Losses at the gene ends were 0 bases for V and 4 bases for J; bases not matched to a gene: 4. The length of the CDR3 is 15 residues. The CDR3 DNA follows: TGTGCCAGTAGTATAGAGGCAGGGGGCATCACTGAAGCTTTCTTT. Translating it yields CASSIEAGGITEAFF. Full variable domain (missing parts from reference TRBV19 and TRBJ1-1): DGGITQSPKYLFRKEGQNVTLSCEQNLNHDAMYWYRQDPGQGLRLIYYSQIVNDFQKGDIAEGYSVSREKKESFPLTVTSAQKNPTAFYLCASSIEAGGITEAFFGQGTRLTVV.

As DNA, the CDR3 is TGTGCCAGCAGCTTAGTGACAGGCTCCTACAATGAGCAGTTCTTC. Residues: CASSLVTGSYNEQFF. This chain links TRBV7-6 with TRBJ2-1; the D gene is possibly TRBD1 (6 bases). Trimming left V 1 base short and J 0 bases short, with 7 bases between. Per germline, CDR1 SGHVS and CDR2 FNYEAQ. This CDR3 is 15 amino acids long. Full variable domain (rest looked up from reference TRBV7-6 and TRBJ2-1): GAGVSQSPRYKVTKRGQDVALRCDPISGHVSLYWYRQALGQGPEFLTYFNYEAQQDKSGLPNDRFSAERPEGSISTLTIQRTEQRDSAMYRCASSLVTGSYNEQFFGPGTRLTVL.

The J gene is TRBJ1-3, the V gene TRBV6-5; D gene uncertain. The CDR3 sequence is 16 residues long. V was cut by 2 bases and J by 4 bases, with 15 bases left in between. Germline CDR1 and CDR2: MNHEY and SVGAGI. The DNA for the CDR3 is TGTGCCAGCAGTTACACCCCCCCTAGGAGCGGAAACACCATATATTTT. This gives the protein CASSYTPPRSGNTIYF.

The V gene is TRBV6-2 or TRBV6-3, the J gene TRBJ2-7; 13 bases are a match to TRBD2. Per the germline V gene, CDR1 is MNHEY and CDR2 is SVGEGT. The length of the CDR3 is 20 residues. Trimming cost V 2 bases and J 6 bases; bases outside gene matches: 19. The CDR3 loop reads CASSYGRGHRGLAGVGEQYF. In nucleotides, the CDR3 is TGTGCCAGCAGTTACGGGAGGGGCCACCGCGGACTAGCGGGAGTGGGCGAGCAGTACTTC.